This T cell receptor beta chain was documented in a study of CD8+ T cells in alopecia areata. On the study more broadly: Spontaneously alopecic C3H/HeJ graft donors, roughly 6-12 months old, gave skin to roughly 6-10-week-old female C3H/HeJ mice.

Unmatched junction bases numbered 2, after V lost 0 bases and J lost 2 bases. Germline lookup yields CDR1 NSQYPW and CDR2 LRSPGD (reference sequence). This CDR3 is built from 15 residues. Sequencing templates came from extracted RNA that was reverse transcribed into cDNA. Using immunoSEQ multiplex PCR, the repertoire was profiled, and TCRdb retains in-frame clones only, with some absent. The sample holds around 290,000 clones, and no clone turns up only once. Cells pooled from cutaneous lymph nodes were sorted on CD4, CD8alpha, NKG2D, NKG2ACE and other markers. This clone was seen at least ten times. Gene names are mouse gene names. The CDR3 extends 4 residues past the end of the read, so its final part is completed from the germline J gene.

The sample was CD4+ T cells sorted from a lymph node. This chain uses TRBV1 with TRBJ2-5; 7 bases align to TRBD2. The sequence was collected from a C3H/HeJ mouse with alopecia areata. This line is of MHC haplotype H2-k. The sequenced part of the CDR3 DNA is TGCACCTGCAGTGCAGATGGGGGGTTCCAAGAC. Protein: CTCSADGGFQD. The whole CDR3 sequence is CTCSADGGFQDTQYF. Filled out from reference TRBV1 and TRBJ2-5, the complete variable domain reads VTLLEQNPRWRLVPRGQAVNLRCILKNSQYPWMSWYQQDLQKQLQWLFTLRSPGDKEVKSLPGADYLATRVTDTELRLQVANMSQGRTLYCTCSADGGFQDTQYFGPGTRLLVL.